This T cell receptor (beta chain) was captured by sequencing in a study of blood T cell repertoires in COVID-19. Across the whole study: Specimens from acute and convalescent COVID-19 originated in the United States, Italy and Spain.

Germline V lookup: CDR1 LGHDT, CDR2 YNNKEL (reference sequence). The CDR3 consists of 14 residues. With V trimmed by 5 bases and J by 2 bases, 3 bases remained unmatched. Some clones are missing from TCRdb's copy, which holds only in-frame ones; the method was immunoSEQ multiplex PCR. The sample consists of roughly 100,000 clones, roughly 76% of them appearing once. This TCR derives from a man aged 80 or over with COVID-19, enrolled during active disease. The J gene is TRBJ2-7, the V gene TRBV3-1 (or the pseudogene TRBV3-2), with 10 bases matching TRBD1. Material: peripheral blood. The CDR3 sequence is CASSSGQGAYEQYF. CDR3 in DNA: TGTGCCAGCAGCTCTGGACAGGGGGCCTACGAGCAGTACTTC.